What follows describes a single TCR beta chain. The entry originates in a study of T cells after somatic rescue of genetic block. V was pared by 3 bases and J by 2 bases, with 11 bases between. The germline V gene encodes CDR1 SGHNT and CDR2 YYREEE (reference sequence). CDR3 length: 14 residues. Assay used: immunoSEQ multiplex PCR; TCRdb lists only in-frame clones, some missing. The sample lists tens of thousands of clones, 85% to 90% seen once, with under 2% in the top ten. The chain links TRBV5-4 to TRBJ2-5; D may be TRBD1 or TRBD2 (6 bases each). This clonotype originated in a woman under 30. The sequencing sample was made of peripheral blood mononuclear cells (PBMCs). The CDR3 nucleotides read TGTGCCAGCAGCTCCGGGGGCGGTCAAGAGACCCAGTACTTC. This encodes CASSSGGGQETQYF.